This T cell receptor beta chain is drawn from a study of OX40 agonist ivuxolimab in advanced cancers. Study-level findings and limits: The study observed clonal expansion of CD4+ and CD8+ blood T cells by week 6 at 0.1 to 3.0 mg/kg. Also showing low normalized T-cell clonal expansion were some of the nonresponders.

Assay used: immunoSEQ multiplex PCR; TCRdb lists only in-frame clones, some missing. Among about 69,000 clones, 75% to 90% were seen once, and the ten largest hold 6.5%. This CDR3 is 15 amino acids long. Germline-derived CDR1 and CDR2 are MNHEY and SMNVEV (reference sequence). V was clipped by 6 bases and J by 6 bases; unmatched bases: 5. About this clone itself: The antigen is undetermined.

The chain carries TRBV27 and TRBJ2-1; 13 nucleotides agree with TRBD2. The sample here was CD4+ or CD8+ T cells sorted from blood, taken in a trial of the OX40 agonist ivuxolimab. This TCR was recovered from an adult with an advanced solid tumor such as melanoma, head and neck, liver or kidney cancer. CDR3 in amino acids: CASSLTSGRANEQFF. The CDR3 DNA reads TGTGCCAGCAGCTTAACTAGCGGGAGGGCCAATGAGCAGTTCTTC.